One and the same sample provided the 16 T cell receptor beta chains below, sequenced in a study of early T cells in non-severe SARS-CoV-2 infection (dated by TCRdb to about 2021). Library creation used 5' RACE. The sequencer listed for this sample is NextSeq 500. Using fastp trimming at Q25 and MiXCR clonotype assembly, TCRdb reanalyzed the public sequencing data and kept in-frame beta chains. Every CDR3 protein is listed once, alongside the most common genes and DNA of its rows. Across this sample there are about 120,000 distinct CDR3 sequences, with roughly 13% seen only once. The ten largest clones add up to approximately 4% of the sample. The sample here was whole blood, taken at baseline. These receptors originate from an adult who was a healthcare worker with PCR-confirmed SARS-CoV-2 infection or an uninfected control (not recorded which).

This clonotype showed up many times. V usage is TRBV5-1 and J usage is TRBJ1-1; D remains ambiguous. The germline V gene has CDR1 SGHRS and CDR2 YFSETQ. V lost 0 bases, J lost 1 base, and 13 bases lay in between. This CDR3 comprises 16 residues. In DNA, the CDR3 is TGCGCCAGCAGCTTGGGGTCCAGTATTCGGAACACTGAAGCTTTCTTT. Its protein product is CASSLGSSIRNTEAFF.

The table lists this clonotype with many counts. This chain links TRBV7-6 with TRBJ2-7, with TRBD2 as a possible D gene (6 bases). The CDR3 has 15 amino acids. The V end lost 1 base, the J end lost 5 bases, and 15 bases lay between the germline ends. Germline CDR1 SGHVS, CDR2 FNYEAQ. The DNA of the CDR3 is TGTGCCAGCAGCTTAGGCCGGGGGTATCTGGACGAGCAGTACTTC. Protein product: CASSLGRGYLDEQYF.

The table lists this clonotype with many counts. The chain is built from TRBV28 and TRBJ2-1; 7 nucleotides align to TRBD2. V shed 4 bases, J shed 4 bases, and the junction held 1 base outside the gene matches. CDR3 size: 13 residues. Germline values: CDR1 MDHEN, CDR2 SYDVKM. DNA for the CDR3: TGTGCCAGCAGTTGGGGGGGATACAATGAGCAGTTCTTC. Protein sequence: CASSWGGYNEQFF.

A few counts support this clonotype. CDR3: CASSFNRGKETQYF. As DNA, the CDR3 is TGTGCCAGCAGCTTTAACCGGGGGAAAGAGACCCAGTACTTC. The chain combines TRBV11-2 with TRBJ2-5; a possible D gene is TRBD2 (6 bases). The V and J ends lost 3 bases and 3 bases respectively, with 11 bases between them. The CDR3 is 14 residues long. The V gene's germline CDR1 is SGHAT and CDR2 FQNNGV.

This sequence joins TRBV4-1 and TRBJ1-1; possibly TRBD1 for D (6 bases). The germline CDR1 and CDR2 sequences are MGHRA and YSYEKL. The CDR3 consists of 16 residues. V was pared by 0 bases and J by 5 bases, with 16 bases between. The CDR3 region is CASSQERWGARTEAFF. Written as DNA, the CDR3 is TGCGCCAGCAGCCAAGAACGGTGGGGGGCGAGAACTGAAGCTTTCTTT.

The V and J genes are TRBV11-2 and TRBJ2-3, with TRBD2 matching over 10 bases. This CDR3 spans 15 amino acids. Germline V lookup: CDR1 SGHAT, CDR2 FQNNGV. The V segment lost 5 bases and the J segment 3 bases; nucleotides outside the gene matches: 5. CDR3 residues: CASSRAGGQTDTQYF. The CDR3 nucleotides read TGTGCCAGCAGCCGAGCGGGGGGGCAAACAGATACGCAGTATTTT.

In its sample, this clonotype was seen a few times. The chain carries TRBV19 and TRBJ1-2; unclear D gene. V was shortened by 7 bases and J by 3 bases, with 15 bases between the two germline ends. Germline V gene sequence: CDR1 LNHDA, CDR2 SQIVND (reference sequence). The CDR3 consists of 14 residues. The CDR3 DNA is TGTGCCAGTATCCGGTCCCCTACAGACTATGGCTACACCTTC. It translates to CASIRSPTDYGYTF.

CDR3 bases: TGCGCCAGCAGCCAGGGGAACGGCGGCACAGATACGCAGTATTTT. Its protein product is CASSQGNGGTDTQYF. The chain recombines TRBV4-1 with TRBJ2-3, with D uncertain. Per germline, CDR1 MGHRA and CDR2 YSYEKL. The CDR3 spans 15 residues. V lost 3 bases to trimming and J lost 1 base, with 11 bases between them.

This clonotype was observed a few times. The CDR3: CSAITGTANTGELFF. Here the CDR3 DNA reads TGCAGTGCCATTACCGGGACAGCCAACACCGGGGAGCTGTTTTTT. V gene TRBV20-1 combines with J gene TRBJ2-2, with TRBD1 matching 7 bases. With V trimmed by 6 bases and J by 2 bases, 9 bases remained unmatched. Germline V gives CDR1 DFQATT, CDR2 SNEGSKA (reference sequence). This CDR3 spans 15 amino acids.

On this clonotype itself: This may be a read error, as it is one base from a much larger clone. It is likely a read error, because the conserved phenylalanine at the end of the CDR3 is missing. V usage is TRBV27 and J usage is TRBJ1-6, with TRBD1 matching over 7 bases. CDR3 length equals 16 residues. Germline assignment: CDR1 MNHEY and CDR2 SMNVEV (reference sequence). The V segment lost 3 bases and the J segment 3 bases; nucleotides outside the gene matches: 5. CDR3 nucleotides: TGTGCCAGCAGTTTTAGAGGGGGCAACTATAATTCACCCCTCCACTTA. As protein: CASSFRGGNYNSPLHL.

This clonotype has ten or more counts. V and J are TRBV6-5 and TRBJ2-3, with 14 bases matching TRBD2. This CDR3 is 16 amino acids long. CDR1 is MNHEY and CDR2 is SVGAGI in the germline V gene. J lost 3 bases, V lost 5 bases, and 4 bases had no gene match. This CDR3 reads CASSHRTSGGTDTQYF. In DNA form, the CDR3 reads TGTGCCAGCAGTCATAGGACTAGCGGGGGGACAGATACGCAGTATTTT.

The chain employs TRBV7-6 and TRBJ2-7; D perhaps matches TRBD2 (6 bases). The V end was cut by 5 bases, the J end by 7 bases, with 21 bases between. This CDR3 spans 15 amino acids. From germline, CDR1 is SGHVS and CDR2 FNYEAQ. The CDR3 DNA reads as TGTGCCAGCAGCCCCCTGGCCGGGGGTGGGGGAGAGCAGTACTTC. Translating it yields CASSPLAGGGGEQYF. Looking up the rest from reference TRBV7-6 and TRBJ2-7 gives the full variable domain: GAGVSQSPRYKVTKRGQDVALRCDPISGHVSLYWYRQALGQGPEFLTYFNYEAQQDKSGLPNDRFSAERPEGSISTLTIQRTEQRDSAMYRCASSPLAGGGGEQYFGPGTRLTVT.

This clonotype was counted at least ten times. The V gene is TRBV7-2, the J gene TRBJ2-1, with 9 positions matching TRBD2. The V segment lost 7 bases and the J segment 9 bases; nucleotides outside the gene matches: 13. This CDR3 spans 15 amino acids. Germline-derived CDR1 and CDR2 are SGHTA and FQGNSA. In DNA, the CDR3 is TGTGCCAGCAACCTTGGCGGGGGGGCCTCTGGTGAGCAGTTCTTC. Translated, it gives CASNLGGGASGEQFF.

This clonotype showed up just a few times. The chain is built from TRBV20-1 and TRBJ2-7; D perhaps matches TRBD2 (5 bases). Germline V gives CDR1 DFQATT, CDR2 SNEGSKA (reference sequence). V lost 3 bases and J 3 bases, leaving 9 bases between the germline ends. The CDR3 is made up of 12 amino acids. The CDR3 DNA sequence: TGCAGTGCTAGTGAGGGCAGCTACGAGCAGTACTTC. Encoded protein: CSASEGSYEQYF.

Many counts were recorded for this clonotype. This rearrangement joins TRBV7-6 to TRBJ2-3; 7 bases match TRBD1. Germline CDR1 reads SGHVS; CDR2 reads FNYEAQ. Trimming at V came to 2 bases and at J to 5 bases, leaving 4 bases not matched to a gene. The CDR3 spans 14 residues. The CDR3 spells CASSLTGVGDTQYF. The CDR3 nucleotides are TGTGCCAGCAGCTTAACAGGGGTGGGAGATACGCAGTATTTT.

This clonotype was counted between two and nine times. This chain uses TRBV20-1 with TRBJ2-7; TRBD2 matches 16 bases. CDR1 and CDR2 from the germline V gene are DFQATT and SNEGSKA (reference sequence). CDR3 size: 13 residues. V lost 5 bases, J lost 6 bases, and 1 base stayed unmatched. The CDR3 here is CSAGTSGGAEQYF. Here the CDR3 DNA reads TGCAGTGCTGGGACTAGCGGGGGGGCCGAGCAGTACTTC.